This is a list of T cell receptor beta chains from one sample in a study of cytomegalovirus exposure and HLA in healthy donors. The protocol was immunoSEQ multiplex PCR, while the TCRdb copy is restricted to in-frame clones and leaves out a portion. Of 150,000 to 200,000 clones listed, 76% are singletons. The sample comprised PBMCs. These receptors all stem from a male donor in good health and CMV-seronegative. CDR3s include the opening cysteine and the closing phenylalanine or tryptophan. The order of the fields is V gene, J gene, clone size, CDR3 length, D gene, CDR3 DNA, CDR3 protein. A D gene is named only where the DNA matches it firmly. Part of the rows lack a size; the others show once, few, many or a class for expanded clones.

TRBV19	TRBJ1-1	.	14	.	TGTGCCAGTAGTATAGGGTACAGGAACACTGAAGCTTTCTTT	CASSIGYRNTEAFF
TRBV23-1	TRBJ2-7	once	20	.	TGCGCCAGCAGTCAATCGGTTAGCGGGTCAGGGGCCAGGAGCTCCTACGAGCAGTACTTC	CASSQSVSGSGARSSYEQYF
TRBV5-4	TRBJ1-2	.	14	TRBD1	TGTGCCAGCAGCCTACAGGGACAGAACTATGGCTACACCTTC	CASSLQGQNYGYTF
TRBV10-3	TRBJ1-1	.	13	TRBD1	TGTGCCATCAGTGAGTCGAGAGGGGGCGGGGCTTTCTTT	CAISESRGGGAFF
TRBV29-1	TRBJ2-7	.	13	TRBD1	TGCAGCGCCGCCCGGACAGGGGATTACGAGCAGTACTTC	CSAARTGDYEQYF
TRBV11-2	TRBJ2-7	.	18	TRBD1	TGTGCCAGCAGCTTATATAGTCTTGAGCGGGGGACAGGGGCCGGGCAGTACTTC	CASSLYSLERGTGAGQYF
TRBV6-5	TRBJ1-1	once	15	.	TGTGCCAGCAGTTACTTGACAGGTTTGAACACTGAAGCTTTCTTT	CASSYLTGLNTEAFF
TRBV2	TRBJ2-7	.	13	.	TGTGCCAGTGCGGCGGACTCCTCCTACGAGCAGTACTTC	CASAADSSYEQYF
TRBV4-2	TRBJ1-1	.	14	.	TGTGCCAGCAGCCAAGATTTGGAGGGCACTGAAGCTTTCTTT	CASSQDLEGTEAFF
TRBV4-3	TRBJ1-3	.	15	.	TGCGCCAGCAGCCAAGAAGCAGGGGCGGGAAACACCATATATTTT	CASSQEAGAGNTIYF
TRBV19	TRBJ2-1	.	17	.	TGTGCCAGTAGTATGTGGGCAGCACCGAGCTCCTACAATGAGCAGTTCTTC	CASSMWAAPSSYNEQFF
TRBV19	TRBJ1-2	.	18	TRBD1	TGTGCCAGTATGGAAATCAGGACAGGACATCCCATATACTATGGCTACACCTTC	CASMEIRTGHPIYYGYTF
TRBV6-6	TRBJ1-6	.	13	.	TGTGCCAGCAGTTATGTTGAGGATTCACCCCTCCACTTT	CASSYVEDSPLHF
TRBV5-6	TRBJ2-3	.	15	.	TGTGCCAGCAGCTCACGGACAGTTAAGACAGATACGCAGTATTTT	CASSSRTVKTDTQYF
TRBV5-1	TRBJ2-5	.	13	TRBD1	TGCGCCAGCAGCTTGTGGGACAGGGAGACCCAGTACTTC	CASSLWDRETQYF
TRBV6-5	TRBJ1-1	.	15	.	TGTGCCAGCAGCCCCTTACAGGGAAAGGGGGTTGAAGCTTTCTTT	CASSPLQGKGVEAFF
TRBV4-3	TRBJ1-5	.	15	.	TGCGCCAGCAGCCAAGATCGAACCGGTAATCAGCCCCAGCATTTT	CASSQDRTGNQPQHF
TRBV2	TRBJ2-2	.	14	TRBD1	TGTGCCAGCAGTCTACAGGGGGCGACCGGGGAGCTGTTTTTT	CASSLQGATGELFF
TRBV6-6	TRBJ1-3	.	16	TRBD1	TGTGCCAGCAGTCCTAAACAGGGGGTCGCTGGAAACACCATATATTTT	CASSPKQGVAGNTIYF
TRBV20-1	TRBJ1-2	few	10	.	TGCAGTGCCCCCTATGGTGGCTACACCTTC	CSAPYGGYTF
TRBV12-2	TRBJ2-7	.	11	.	TGTGCAAGTCGCTTCACTAGCAGACAGTACTTC	CASRFTSRQYF
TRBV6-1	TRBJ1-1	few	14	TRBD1	TGTGCCAGCAGGACCGGACAGGCAAGCACTGAAGCTTTCTTT	CASRTGQASTEAFF
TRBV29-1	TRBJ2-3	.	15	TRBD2	TGCAGCGTTCGAAGGACTAGCGGTGGCACAGATACGCAGTATTTT	CSVRRTSGGTDTQYF
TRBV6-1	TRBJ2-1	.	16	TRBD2	TGTGCCAGCAGTGAATTAATAAGCGGGGGGGGAGATGAGCAGTTCTTC	CASSELISGGGDEQFF
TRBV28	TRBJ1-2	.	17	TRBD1	TGTGCCAGCAGTTTACCCCGGGACAGGAAGGCGAACTATGGCTACACCTTC	CASSLPRDRKANYGYTF
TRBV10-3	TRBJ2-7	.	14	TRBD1	TGTGCCATCAGGACCCTAGACAGGGTGCTTGAGCAGTACTTC	CAIRTLDRVLEQYF
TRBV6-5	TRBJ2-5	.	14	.	TGTGCCAGCAGTTTGAGCGGGCTGAGGGGGACCCAGTACTTC	CASSLSGLRGTQYF